One and the same sample provided the 20 T cell receptor beta chains below, sequenced in a study of T-cell reconstitution after alpha-beta-depleted transplantation in children. The authors prepared the TCRbeta library with unique molecular identifiers. MiXCR, applied by TCRdb to the PCR reads, yields one record per CDR3 protein. This table has a few hundred thousand distinct CDR3 sequences, over 25% appearing once. Sequences were derived from PBMCs, sampled before TCRalphabeta/CD19-depleted stem cell transplant. All receptors come from a boy under two years old with Wiskott-Aldrich syndrome, due to receive a stem cell transplant.

This clonotype was counted between two and nine times. V gene TRBV7-2 combines with J gene TRBJ2-7; TRBD2 matches 10 bases. Germline CDR1 reads SGHTA; CDR2 reads FQGNSA. This CDR3 has 19 amino acids. J lost 5 bases, V lost 1 base, and 17 bases had no gene match. CDR3 loop: CASSLVQKLGLAGVDEQYF. CDR3 in DNA: TGTGCCAGCAGCTTAGTGCAGAAATTAGGGCTAGCGGGAGTTGACGAGCAGTACTTC.

There are a few counts of this clonotype. The rearrangement joins TRBV11-2 to TRBJ2-5; TRBD1 matches at 9 bases. The V gene end was trimmed by 1 base and the J gene end by 4 bases; junction bases not matched to a gene: 4. The CDR3 runs 15 residues. CDR1 SGHAT and CDR2 FQNNGV come from the germline V gene. In DNA form, the CDR3 reads TGTGCCAGCAGCTTAGTCACAGGGGGCCCAGAGACCCAGTACTTC. Its translation is CASSLVTGGPETQYF.

This clonotype was seen more than once but under ten times. The rearrangement uses TRBV7-8 and TRBJ2-1; D could derive from TRBD1 or TRBD2 (5 bases each). V gave up 6 bases and J gave up 4 bases, with 13 bases separating them. Germline values: CDR1 SGHVS, CDR2 FQNEAQ. There are 14 residues in the CDR3. CDR3 in DNA: TGTGCCAGCAGTCGGGACGAGTTATACAATGAGCAGTTCTTC. This gives the protein CASSRDELYNEQFF.

This chain connects TRBV12-3 or TRBV12-4 to TRBJ1-2; no reliable D call. Trimming pared 5 bases from V and 2 bases from J, leaving 12 bases between. The CDR3 is made up of 14 amino acids. This CDR3 reads CASSPKGRNYGYTF. The CDR3 DNA sequence: TGTGCCAGCAGTCCCAAGGGCCGGAACTATGGCTACACCTTC.

The chain carries TRBV25-1 and TRBJ2-3; 13 bases align to TRBD2. With 6 bases clipped from V and 4 bases from J, the junction kept 7 bases outside the gene matches. Looked up from germline, CDR1 is MGHDK and CDR2 is SYGVNS. The CDR3 totals 16 residues. CDR3 region: CASSVAGLAGADTQYF. In nucleotides, the CDR3 is TGTGCCAGCAGCGTAGCTGGACTAGCGGGAGCAGATACGCAGTATTTT.

The chain employs TRBV5-1 and TRBJ2-4, with a weak D call TRBD2 (5 bases). CDR1 is SGHRS, CDR2 YFSETQ, per germline. The CDR3 runs to 16 residues. V shed 4 bases and J shed 1 base, with 15 bases lying between them. The DNA of the CDR3 is TGCGCCAGCAGCGAAAGAGCGGTAGAGGCCAAAAACATTCAGTACTTC. Its protein is CASSERAVEAKNIQYF.

This clonotype was picked up a small number of times. The genes are TRBV12-3 or TRBV12-4 and TRBJ2-5; 8 nucleotides agree with TRBD2. The J segment lost 3 bases and the V segment lost 4 bases, leaving 4 bases of the junction unmatched. The CDR3 has 14 residues. CDR3 in DNA: TGTGCCAGCAGTTGGACGGGGGGGAAAGAGACCCAGTACTTC. Its translation is CASSWTGGKETQYF.

There are a few counts of this clonotype. This chain joins TRBV5-1 and TRBJ2-1, with 10 bases lining up with TRBD2. Trimming cost V 0 bases and J 9 bases; bases outside gene matches: 6. Germline V gene data show CDR1 as SGHRS and CDR2 as YFSETQ. The CDR3 extends over 15 amino acids. As DNA, the CDR3 is TGCGCCAGCAGCTTGGTCCCTAGCGGGAGTAGTGAGCAGTTCTTC. It encodes CASSLVPSGSSEQFF.

This clonotype was detected only a few times. The CDR3: CASKLSGTGFTDTQYF. CDR3 bases: TGTGCCAGCAAACTTTCCGGGACAGGTTTCACAGATACGCAGTATTTT. V gene TRBV6-1 combines with J gene TRBJ2-3; TRBD1 matches at 8 bases. The junction had 11 bases not matched to a gene; V was cut back by 7 bases and J by 2 bases. The CDR3 covers 16 residues. CDR1 is MNHNS, CDR2 SASEGT, per germline.

This clonotype showed up many times. One junction end disagrees with the germline gene, perhaps due to a read error. The rearrangement uses TRBV5-1 and TRBJ2-5; 7 nucleotides match TRBD2. The germline CDR1 and CDR2 sequences are SGHRS and YFSETQ. The CDR3 is made up of 13 amino acids. CDR3: CASSLGGSETQYF. CDR3 DNA: TGTGCCAGCAGCTTAGGCGGGAGCGAGACCCAGTACTTC.

In this sample, this clonotype turned up a few times. The chain is built from TRBV15 and TRBJ2-1; D may be TRBD1 (6 bases). This CDR3 has 15 residues. Trimming removed 8 bases from V and 7 bases from J, with 21 bases in between. Germline loops: CDR1 LNHNV, CDR2 YYDKDF (reference sequence). Here the CDR3 reads CATGHGQGQGNEQFF. The DNA of the CDR3 is TGTGCCACCGGCCACGGGCAGGGGCAGGGAAATGAGCAGTTCTTC. Supplemented by reference TRBV15 and TRBJ2-1, the full variable domain reads DAMVIQNPRYQVTQFGKPVTLSCSQTLNHNVMYWYQQKSSQAPKLLFHYYDKDFNNEADTPDNFQSRRPNTSFCFLDIRSPGLGDTAMYLCATGHGQGQGNEQFFGPGTRLTVL.

The CDR3 spells CASRPTGVGEQYF. CDR3 nucleotides: TGTGCCAGCAGGCCTACAGGGGTGGGAGAGCAGTACTTC. This chain uses TRBV7-9 with TRBJ2-7; the match to TRBD1 covers 7 bases. With V trimmed by 6 bases and J by 7 bases, 9 bases remained unmatched. The CDR3 extends over 13 amino acids. In germline, CDR1 is SEHNR, CDR2 FQNEAQ (reference sequence).

This clonotype was observed at least ten times. The chain carries TRBV5-4 and TRBJ2-3; D remains unclear. The CDR3 consists of 14 residues. The V gene's germline CDR1 is SGHNT and CDR2 YYREEE (reference sequence). The V gene lost 2 bases and the J gene lost 5 bases, with 12 bases spanning the gap. CDR3 nucleotides: TGTGCCAGCAGCTTTAGTAAGCGCGGAGATACGCAGTATTTT. Its translation: CASSFSKRGDTQYF.

J is TRBJ2-2 and V is TRBV7-8, with 8 bases aligning to TRBD1. Germline-derived CDR1 and CDR2 are SGHVS and FQNEAQ. The CDR3 has 16 amino acids. Unmatched junction bases numbered 5, after V lost 5 bases and J lost 0 bases. The CDR3 DNA is TGTGCCAGCAGCCCCCCGACAGGGGCGAACACCGGGGAGCTGTTTTTT. This codes for CASSPPTGANTGELFF.

This clonotype was seen only a few times. The chain joins TRBV6-5 to TRBJ2-2, with 7 bases identical to TRBD1. Germline CDR1 and CDR2: MNHEY and SVGAGI. Germline trimming cut 0 bases from V and 9 bases from J; bases unmatched to any gene: 10. The CDR3 has 16 amino acids. The CDR3 region is CASSYSWTQGHRELFF. Written as DNA, the CDR3 is TGTGCCAGCAGTTACTCGTGGACACAGGGGCACCGGGAGCTGTTTTTT.

This clonotype was detected a few times. The chain combines TRBV18 with TRBJ2-5, with D maybe TRBD2 (5 bases). The germline V gene encodes CDR1 KGHSH and CDR2 LQKENI. The CDR3 contains 12 residues. With 4 bases removed from V and 4 bases from J, the gap between germline ends came to 7 bases. The CDR3 spells CASSQAGETQYF. For the CDR3, the DNA is TGTGCCAGCTCACAGGCGGGAGAGACCCAGTACTTC.

The sample holds a few counts of this clonotype. The CDR3 here is CSATTGTHNEQFF. The CDR3 DNA reads TGCAGTGCTACGACAGGGACCCACAATGAGCAGTTCTTC. The V and J genes are TRBV20-1 and TRBJ2-1, with 7 bases aligning to TRBD1. The CDR3 is 13 amino acids. V lost 4 bases and J lost 5; bases outside the gene matches: 5. Germline CDR1 and CDR2: DFQATT and SNEGSKA (reference sequence).

This clonotype was seen a handful of times. The rearrangement links TRBV27 to TRBJ2-1; the D gene is possibly TRBD2 (5 bases). The CDR3 totals 14 residues. Deletions cut 2 bases from V and 9 bases from J, with 14 bases between. CDR1 and CDR2 (germline): MNHEY, SMNVEV (reference sequence). DNA of the CDR3: TGTGCCAGCAGTTTAGACCCTAGCATACGTGAGCAGTTCTTC. It yields the protein CASSLDPSIREQFF.

In DNA form, the CDR3 reads TGCGCCAGCAGCTCGGGACTAGCAGACACAGATACGCAGTATTTT. This translates into CASSSGLADTDTQYF. The genes are TRBV5-1 and TRBJ2-3; TRBD2 aligns across 9 bases. J gave up 2 bases and V 3 bases, and 4 bases lay outside the gene matches. The CDR3 is 15 residues long. CDR1 SGHRS and CDR2 YFSETQ come from the germline V gene.

The rearrangement uses TRBV6-1 and TRBJ2-5, with 12 nucleotides matching TRBD2. The CDR3 totals 16 residues. CDR1 MNHNS and CDR2 SASEGT come from the germline V gene. With V trimmed by 6 bases and J by 5 bases, 10 bases remained unmatched. The CDR3 sequence is CASSLTSGSSDETQYF. The CDR3 DNA is TGTGCCAGCAGCCTGACTAGCGGGAGTAGTGATGAGACCCAGTACTTC.